This T cell receptor (beta chain) comes out of a study of metastatic and nonmetastatic thyroid tumors. As for the study in general: The study looked at repertoires side by side in blood and in tumor or nodule tissue from malignant and benign thyroid patients. Overall study findings and caveats: The reported finding was significantly higher TCR beta diversity in malignant thyroid tumors relative to benign nodules, in blood and tumor.

With regard to this clone: The antigen remains undetermined. The junction differs from germline at one of its ends, possibly a read error.

Prior to thyroid surgery, none of the patients had received any treatment. CDR1 and CDR2 from the germline V gene are MDHEN and SYDVKM. CDR3 size: 13 residues. In the original analysis: Building a distant-metastasis classifier for papillary thyroid cancer drew on CDR3 differences across clinicopathological groups. TCRdb called clones again from the PCR reads with MiXCR. The V and J calls were not made by the authors but by TCRdb's processing. The sample includes around 89,000 clones, 15% of them seen just once. The rearrangement links TRBV28 to TRBJ1-2; D gene uncertain. The material sequenced was blood. This TCR came from a female donor with papillary thyroid cancer or a benign thyroid nodule (not recorded which). Some clones in this sample may be carry-over from other donors' samples. CDR3 bases: TGTGCCGGCAGTTTAGGTCCGACATGGATCAACACCTTC. It is translated as CAGSLGPTWINTF.